This is a list of T cell receptor beta chains from one sample in a study of cytomegalovirus exposure and HLA in healthy donors. Clones were read by immunoSEQ multiplex PCR, and TCRdb kept only the in-frame ones, dropping some. Among 100,000 to 120,000 clones, approximately 82% were seen once, and the ten largest hold around 15%. Source material: PBMCs. The receptors derive from a man aged 30-40 years in good health and CMV-seropositive. CDR3s include the opening cysteine and the closing phenylalanine or tryptophan. Each record gives: J gene, V gene, clone size, D gene, CDR3 length, CDR3 protein. The D gene is left open where the match is weak. Where a row states a size, it is once, few, many or the class of an expanded clone; other rows omit it.

j_gene: TRBJ2-1
v_gene: TRBV11-2
abundance: -
d_gene: TRBD2
len: 16
CDR3aa: CASSPTTSGVHNEQFF

j_gene: TRBJ2-2
v_gene: TRBV28
abundance: -
d_gene: -
len: 15
CDR3aa: CASSLAAGTTGELFF

j_gene: TRBJ2-5
v_gene: TRBV27
abundance: -
d_gene: TRBD2
len: 13
CDR3aa: CASSWSGGETQYF

j_gene: TRBJ2-5
v_gene: TRBV7-9
abundance: once
d_gene: TRBD2
len: 15
CDR3aa: CASSFRGTTKETQYF

j_gene: TRBJ1-3
v_gene: TRBV19
abundance: once
d_gene: -
len: 11
CDR3aa: CASSIGGYNYF

j_gene: TRBJ2-7
v_gene: TRBV7-6
abundance: -
d_gene: -
len: 14
CDR3aa: CATKGGEAPYEQYF

j_gene: TRBJ2-5
v_gene: TRBV19
abundance: -
d_gene: TRBD2
len: 15
CDR3aa: CASSSRIAGDETQYF

j_gene: TRBJ1-3
v_gene: TRBV7-2
abundance: -
d_gene: -
len: 13
CDR3aa: CASSSTMRNTIYF

j_gene: TRBJ1-4
v_gene: TRBV6-5
abundance: -
d_gene: -
len: 15
CDR3aa: CASSFRDATNEKLFF

j_gene: TRBJ2-5
v_gene: TRBV5-6
abundance: -
d_gene: -
len: 13
CDR3aa: CASSTRSGETQYF

j_gene: TRBJ2-6
v_gene: TRBV5-1
abundance: -
d_gene: -
len: 16
CDR3aa: CASSLSGDSGANVLTF

j_gene: TRBJ1-6
v_gene: TRBV6-5
abundance: -
d_gene: -
len: 13
CDR3aa: CASSSSTGPPLHF

j_gene: TRBJ2-5
v_gene: TRBV5-1
abundance: -
d_gene: -
len: 15
CDR3aa: CASSFRRGAQETQYF

j_gene: TRBJ2-5
v_gene: TRBV15
abundance: -
d_gene: -
len: 15
CDR3aa: CATSRTGGGLETQYF

j_gene: TRBJ2-5
v_gene: TRBV7-2
abundance: -
d_gene: -
len: 15
CDR3aa: CASSLGQGMGETQYF

j_gene: TRBJ2-2
v_gene: TRBV6-5
abundance: few
d_gene: -
len: 13
CDR3aa: CASSYRGNRELFF

j_gene: TRBJ1-2
v_gene: TRBV28
abundance: -
d_gene: -
len: 13
CDR3aa: CASSWQGDYGYTF

j_gene: TRBJ2-6
v_gene: TRBV18
abundance: -
d_gene: -
len: 17
CDR3aa: CASSPRQGGSGANVLTF

j_gene: TRBJ1-5
v_gene: TRBV19
abundance: -
d_gene: TRBD1
len: 15
CDR3aa: CASSIGQGGNQPQHF

j_gene: TRBJ1-1
v_gene: TRBV28
abundance: -
d_gene: -
len: 10
CDR3aa: CASMRGEAFF

j_gene: TRBJ2-1
v_gene: TRBV27
abundance: -
d_gene: TRBD2
len: 15
CDR3aa: CASSRQASGANEQFF

j_gene: TRBJ1-1
v_gene: TRBV29-1
abundance: few
d_gene: TRBD1
len: 14
CDR3aa: CSASGTGDFTEAFF

j_gene: TRBJ2-7
v_gene: TRBV14
abundance: -
d_gene: TRBD1
len: 15
CDR3aa: CASSQGGQGTYEQYF

j_gene: TRBJ1-1
v_gene: TRBV30
abundance: -
d_gene: -
len: 13
CDR3aa: CAWSKGDDTEAFF

j_gene: TRBJ2-7
v_gene: TRBV6-5
abundance: few
d_gene: TRBD1
len: 15
CDR3aa: CASSYSTGQTYEQYF

j_gene: TRBJ2-2
v_gene: TRBV5-1
abundance: -
d_gene: -
len: 14
CDR3aa: CASSLGPITGELFF